The TCR beta chain described here comes from a study of blood T cells in healthy people across ages. About the study: T cells yielded about one barcoded beta molecule per two cells through template switching.

This clonotype has only a few counts. Antigen unknown. Germline V gives CDR1 DFQATT, CDR2 SNEGSKA (reference sequence). J was trimmed by 0 bases and V by 5 bases; bases with no gene match: 12. The CDR3 is 17 amino acids. A second PCR of 7 to 11 cycles used a sample-barcoded 5' primer and a J-beta primer mix. TCRdb reprocessed the 5' RACE reads via MiXCR and lists one record per CDR3 protein. The sample shows around 900,000 distinct CDR3 sequences, less than 35% of them seen only once. Per individual sample, total RNA of at least 6 micrograms was extracted. General study results and limits: Higher diversity and more naive CD4+ cells were features of long-lived donors, compared to aged donors. Total diversity from one million sequenced T cells was likely underestimated.

Specimen: blood. The chain combines TRBV20-1 with TRBJ1-5; 8 bases match TRBD1. The sequence was obtained from an elderly woman in good health. CDR3 coding DNA: TGCAGTGCTCGGGACAGGCAAGATCTCATTAGCAATCAGCCCCAGCATTTT. Translating gives CSARDRQDLISNQPQHF.